The clone carrying this T cell receptor (beta chain) was seen more than once but under ten times. Its antigen remains unknown. The sample originates from a study of blood T cells in healthy people across ages. Study outcomes and limitations: Percentage of naive T cells showed a strong correlation with TCR beta diversity.

CDR1 is ENHRY, CDR2 SYGVKD, per germline. The CDR3 covers 15 residues. Trimming left V 0 bases short and J 6 bases short, with 12 bases between. The use of a sample-barcoded 5' primer and a J-beta primer mix characterized a second PCR of 7 to 11 cycles. With 12 random nucleotides, a template-switch adaptor tagged each individual cDNA molecule. From the 5' RACE reads, TCRdb called clonotypes with MiXCR, one entry per CDR3 protein. The sample records 700,000 to 850,000 distinct CDR3 sequences, 53% being singletons. V is TRBV10-3 and J is TRBJ2-4; D might be TRBD2 (5 bases). Sequencing was performed on blood. This receptor was taken from an older man in good health. CDR3 region: CAISESISGRNIQYF. In nucleotides, the CDR3 is TGTGCCATCAGTGAGTCGATCAGCGGCCGAAACATTCAGTACTTC.